Below, 19 T cell receptor beta chains from the same sample are listed, as sequenced in a study of cytomegalovirus exposure and HLA in healthy donors. PCR employed 60 Vbeta and 13 Jbeta primers. Generated by immunoSEQ multiplex PCR, the TCRdb table keeps only in-frame clones and is missing some. The sample yields 270,000 or so clones, around 90% seen once. Sequenced: PBMCs. These receptors were taken from a girl aged 2 to 9 in good health and CMV-seronegative.

The chain is built from TRBV18 and TRBJ1-1; no clear D gene. V was trimmed by 3 bases and J by 3 bases, leaving 11 bases between them. The CDR3 is 14 amino acids. Germline lookup yields CDR1 KGHSH and CDR2 LQKENI. CDR3 coding DNA: TGTGCCAGCTCACCGACTGGCGTCCACACTGAAGCTTTCTTT. Protein product: CASSPTGVHTEAFF.

This chain links TRBV10-3 with TRBJ2-2; 9 nucleotides line up with TRBD1. Germline values: CDR1 ENHRY, CDR2 SYGVKD. The CDR3 consists of 13 residues. Trimming cost V 10 bases and J 3 bases; bases outside gene matches: 3. Here the CDR3 reads CANRDRDTGELFF. The DNA of the CDR3 is TGTGCCAACCGGGACAGGGACACCGGGGAGCTGTTTTTT.

This clone turned up a few times. This chain connects TRBV10-1 to TRBJ1-1; D remains ambiguous. The germline V and J ends were trimmed by 5 bases and 5 bases, with 12 bases remaining between them. The germline V gene has CDR1 WNHNN and CDR2 SYGVQD (reference sequence). This CDR3 spans 13 amino acids. The CDR3 bases are TGCGCCAGCAGTACGGGGATAGGGACTGAAGCTTTCTTT. Protein sequence: CASSTGIGTEAFF.

A single count supports this clone. V is TRBV10-2 and J is TRBJ1-2; D is uncertain. V lost 4 bases and J 7 bases, leaving 13 bases between the germline ends. The germline gives CDR1 WSHSY, CDR2 SAAADI. The CDR3 totals 13 residues. CDR3 in DNA: TGCGCCAGCAGTGGGGAGGGAGTCTCTGGCTACACCTTC. Protein product: CASSGEGVSGYTF.

This chain uses TRBV5-1 with TRBJ1-4; D not certain. The CDR3 totals 13 residues. Trimming pared 4 bases from V and 7 bases from J, leaving 11 bases between. From germline, CDR1 is SGHRS and CDR2 YFSETQ. This chain's CDR3 is CASSPVLGEKLFF. The CDR3 coding sequence is TGCGCCAGCAGCCCGGTTCTAGGTGAAAAACTGTTTTTT. Full variable domain (missing parts from reference TRBV5-1 and TRBJ1-4): KAGVTQTPRYLIKTRGQQVTLSCSPISGHRSVSWYQQTPGQGLQFLFEYFSETQRNKGNFPGRFSGRQFSNSRSEMNVSTLELGDSALYLCASSPVLGEKLFFGSGTQLSVL.

The chain employs TRBV5-6 and TRBJ2-1; a weak D match, TRBD2 (7 bases). Trimming left V 4 bases short and J 8 bases short, with 25 bases between. CDR1 SGHDT and CDR2 YYEEEE come from the germline V gene. The CDR3 sequence is 17 residues long. The DNA for the CDR3 is TGTGCCAGCAGCCCGGAGGGGGGGCTAGCGTACAGCGATGAGCAGTTCTTC. Translated, it gives CASSPEGGLAYSDEQFF.

The chain employs TRBV2 and TRBJ2-2; possibly TRBD2 for D (6 bases). This CDR3 contains 13 residues. From germline, CDR1 is SNHLY and CDR2 FYNNEI. V lost 1 base and J 6 bases, leaving 6 bases between the germline ends. The CDR3 coding sequence is TGTGCCAGCAGTGAAGGGGAGGCCGGGGAGCTGTTTTTT. As protein: CASSEGEAGELFF.

This chain connects TRBV15 to TRBJ2-5; possible D gene TRBD2, 6 bases. This CDR3 region has 15 residues. The V and J ends lost 1 base and 5 bases respectively, with 14 bases between them. Germline lookup yields CDR1 LNHNV and CDR2 YYDKDF (reference sequence). In nucleotides, the CDR3 is TGTGCCACCAGCAGAGGGGTAGCGGAGGGGGAGACCCAGTACTTC. Protein product: CATSRGVAEGETQYF.

This chain joins TRBV7-9 and TRBJ2-3; 8 positions match TRBD2. The V segment lost 0 bases and the J segment 8 bases; nucleotides outside the gene matches: 7. This CDR3 is 15 amino acids long. Germline V gene sequence: CDR1 SEHNR, CDR2 FQNEAQ (reference sequence). CDR3 protein: CASSLALGAGGTQYF. The CDR3 DNA reads TGTGCCAGCAGCTTAGCCCTGGGGGCGGGGGGTACGCAGTATTTT.

This clone was found once. The chain uses TRBV6-1 and TRBJ2-1; 8 bases are a match to TRBD2. The length of the CDR3 is 15 residues. CDR1 MNHNS and CDR2 SASEGT come from the germline V gene. Trimming removed 3 bases from V and 5 bases from J; junction bases left unmatched: 6. The CDR3 DNA follows: TGTGCCAGCAGTGAGACGGCGGGGGGTCACAATGAGCAGTTCTTC. It codes for CASSETAGGHNEQFF.

This clone was observed a single time. The rearrangement joins TRBV19 to TRBJ1-2, with 9 bases lining up with TRBD1. Germline V gene data show CDR1 as LNHDA and CDR2 as SQIVND (reference sequence). V was clipped by 5 bases and J by 2 bases; unmatched bases: 9. This CDR3 contains 16 residues. In DNA form, the CDR3 reads TGTGCCAGTAGTGCGAAAACAGGGGGCTGGAACTATGGCTACACCTTC. Its protein product is CASSAKTGGWNYGYTF.

V gene TRBV27 combines with J gene TRBJ2-1; D unresolved. V lost 0 bases to trimming and J lost 2 bases, with 8 bases between them. This CDR3 region has 15 residues. Germline V gene sequence: CDR1 MNHEY, CDR2 SMNVEV (reference sequence). The CDR3 protein is CASSLSTPTYNEQFF. The DNA of the CDR3 is TGTGCCAGCAGTTTATCTACCCCTACCTACAATGAGCAGTTCTTC.

This clone was seen a few times. The chain carries TRBV10-2 and TRBJ1-4; D remains ambiguous. The CDR3 sequence is 12 residues long. Germline V gene sequence: CDR1 WSHSY, CDR2 SAAADI. Trimming stripped 0 bases from V and 10 bases from J, with 6 bases between. The CDR3 DNA reads TGCGCCAGCAGTGAGTCTGGCGGAAAACTGTTTTTT. Its translation: CASSESGGKLFF.

The V gene is TRBV2, the J gene TRBJ1-1; 8 bases map to TRBD1. Germline V gives CDR1 SNHLY, CDR2 FYNNEI. V dropped 5 bases and J dropped 1; count of bases not matched to a gene: 3. The CDR3 is 14 residues long. CDR3: CASSYRGSNTEAFF. The CDR3 nucleotides read TGTGCCAGCAGTTACAGGGGGTCGAACACTGAAGCTTTCTTT.

The V and J genes are TRBV7-3 and TRBJ2-2; perhaps TRBD1 as D (8 bases). Germline V lookup: CDR1 SGHTA, CDR2 FQGTGA. The V gene lost 5 bases and the J gene lost 6 bases, with 13 bases spanning the gap. CDR3 length: 14 amino acids. DNA of the CDR3: TGTGCCAGCAGCCCCACAGGGGGGGCCGGGGAGCTGTTTTTT. Protein sequence: CASSPTGGAGELFF.

The rearrangement joins TRBV7-9 to TRBJ1-4, with D hard to call. The germline CDR1 and CDR2 sequences are SEHNR and FQNEAQ (reference sequence). The CDR3 is 15 residues long. Trimming pared 4 bases from V and 5 bases from J, leaving 14 bases between. CDR3 sequence (DNA): TGTGCCAGCAGCTCCAGCAGTCGGGGAAATGAAAAACTGTTTTTT. This sequence encodes CASSSSSRGNEKLFF.

This chain connects TRBV7-9 to TRBJ2-2; 9 bases map to TRBD1. J gave up 6 bases and V 5 bases, and 4 bases lay outside the gene matches. The CDR3 length is 14 residues. The germline V gene has CDR1 SEHNR and CDR2 FQNEAQ (reference sequence). The chain's CDR3 is CASSGDRESGELFF. As DNA, the CDR3 is TGTGCCAGCAGCGGGGACAGGGAGTCCGGGGAGCTGTTTTTT.

This CDR3 is CASTEGLSNQPQHF. Written as DNA, the CDR3 is TGTGCCAGTACCGAGGGCCTTAGCAATCAGCCCCAGCATTTT. The V and J genes are TRBV19 and TRBJ1-5; D is unresolved. The V gene lost 7 bases and the J gene lost 0 bases, with 10 bases spanning the gap. The CDR3 length is 14 residues. Germline V gene data show CDR1 as LNHDA and CDR2 as SQIVND (reference sequence).

The chain's CDR3 is CASSSGTSGPGWNYEQYF. The CDR3 coding sequence is TGTGCCAGCAGCTCGGGGACTAGCGGGCCTGGTTGGAACTACGAGCAGTACTTC. This chain links TRBV13 with TRBJ2-7; 12 bases are shared with TRBD2. Unmatched junction bases numbered 13, after V lost 4 bases and J lost 3 bases. Per germline, CDR1 PRHDT and CDR2 FYEKMQ (reference sequence). This CDR3 is built from 18 residues.